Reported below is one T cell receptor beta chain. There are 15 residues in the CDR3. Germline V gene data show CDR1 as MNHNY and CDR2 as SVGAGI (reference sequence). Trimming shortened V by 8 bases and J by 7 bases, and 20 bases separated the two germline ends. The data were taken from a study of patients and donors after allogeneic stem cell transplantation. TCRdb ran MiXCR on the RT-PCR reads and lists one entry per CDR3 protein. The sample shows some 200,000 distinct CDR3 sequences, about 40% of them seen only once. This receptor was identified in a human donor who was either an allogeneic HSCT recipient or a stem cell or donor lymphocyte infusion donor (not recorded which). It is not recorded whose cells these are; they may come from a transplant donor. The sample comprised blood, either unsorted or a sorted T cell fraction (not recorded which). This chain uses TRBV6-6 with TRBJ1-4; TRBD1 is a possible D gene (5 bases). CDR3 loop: CASWDFSPGGEKLFF. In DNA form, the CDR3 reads TGTGCCAGCTGGGACTTCTCACCCGGTGGTGAAAAACTGTTTTTT.